These 18 T cell receptor beta chains were sequenced from one sample in a study of vaccination and CD4 T cells after COVID-19. Described time point: late sampling 161 to 241 days after vaccination in a few convalescent patients. Treatment meaning: approximately nine-day PBMC culture with coronavirus spike peptide pools or control peptides (ViraFEST assay). Researchers used the Oncomine TCR Beta short-read assay to sequence DNA from cultured CD4+ T cells. TCRdb called the PCR reads again in MiXCR, with one record for every CDR3 protein. The sample includes more than 20,000 distinct CDR3 sequences, around a third of them seen just once. These TCRs' antigens remain unknown. This specimen consisted of CD4+ T cells from blood, cultured in vitro, obtained about 7 months after SARS-CoV-2 vaccination. Source of these receptors: a human donor who had recovered from COVID-19.

The rearrangement uses TRBV20-1 and TRBJ2-3; D not resolved. CDR3 size: 14 residues. Per germline, CDR1 DFQATT and CDR2 SNEGSKA (reference sequence). Trimming stripped 0 bases from V and 2 bases from J, with 9 bases between. The CDR3 spells CSARDVVYTDTQYF. The CDR3 coding sequence is TGCAGTGCTAGAGATGTAGTATACACAGATACGCAGTATTTT.

This clonotype has just a few counts. The chain has TRBV6-2 or TRBV6-3 and TRBJ2-5; D call uncertain. The CDR3 spans 14 residues. Trimming took 6 bases from V and 4 from J, leaving 15 bases between them. In germline, CDR1 is MNHEY, CDR2 SVGEGT. The CDR3 sequence is CASRLTIAAETQYF. The CDR3, as DNA: TGTGCCAGCAGACTTACGATAGCCGCAGAGACCCAGTACTTC.

A few counts support this clonotype. This sequence joins TRBV7-9 and TRBJ2-1; 8 bases map to TRBD2. Trimming took 3 bases from V and 5 from J; bases not matched to a gene: 9. CDR1 is SEHNR, CDR2 FQNEAQ, per germline (reference sequence). This CDR3 spans 16 amino acids. The CDR3 sequence: CASSFPLAGQDNEQFF. CDR3 coding DNA: TGTGCCAGCAGCTTCCCTCTAGCGGGCCAAGACAATGAGCAGTTCTTC.

V usage is TRBV10-3 and J usage is TRBJ2-3, with 11 bases fitting TRBD2. CDR1 ENHRY and CDR2 SYGVKD come from the germline V gene. The V segment lost 6 bases and the J segment 0 bases; nucleotides outside the gene matches: 11. CDR3 length equals 18 residues. CDR3 coding DNA: TGTGCCATCAGCGCCCAACTAGCGGGAGAGTCTAGCACAGATACGCAGTATTTT. Translated: CAISAQLAGESSTDTQYF.

The chain uses TRBV5-1 and TRBJ1-1, with TRBD1 matching 9 bases. The CDR3 totals 16 residues. Unmatched junction bases numbered 4, after V lost 0 bases and J lost 1 base. Germline CDR1 SGHRS, CDR2 YFSETQ. The CDR3 sequence is CASSLAPTGGNTEAFF. The CDR3 coding sequence is TGCGCCAGCAGCTTGGCTCCGACAGGGGGGAACACTGAAGCTTTCTTT. The full variable domain, its missing parts supplied by reference TRBV5-1 and TRBJ1-1, is KAGVTQTPRYLIKTRGQQVTLSCSPISGHRSVSWYQQTPGQGLQFLFEYFSETQRNKGNFPGRFSGRQFSNSRSEMNVSTLELGDSALYLCASSLAPTGGNTEAFFGQGTRLTVV.

This chain joins TRBV6-1 and TRBJ2-5; D might be TRBD2 (6 bases). The CDR3 covers 14 residues. V was cut by 6 bases and J by 2 bases, with 13 bases left in between. Germline-derived CDR1 and CDR2 are MNHNS and SASEGT. The CDR3 protein is CASRNGGQQETQYF. The CDR3 DNA reads as TGTGCCAGCAGAAACGGAGGGCAGCAAGAGACCCAGTACTTC.

This clonotype was seen a few times. The rearrangement links TRBV10-3 to TRBJ2-3, with TRBD2 identical over 15 bases. V gave up 7 bases and J gave up 5 bases; unmatched junction bases: 1. This CDR3 is built from 14 residues. Germline V gene data show CDR1 as ENHRY and CDR2 as SYGVKD. CDR3 in amino acids: CAITGLAGGDTQYF. In DNA form, the CDR3 reads TGTGCCATCACGGGACTAGCGGGGGGAGATACGCAGTATTTT.

This clonotype is classed as medium-sized. The chain has TRBV20-1 and TRBJ1-6, with D hard to call. V was cut by 3 bases and J by 5 bases, with 8 bases left in between. CDR3 length: 13 amino acids. Germline CDR1 is DFQATT and CDR2 is SNEGSKA (reference sequence). The CDR3 loop is CSARQFNNSPLHF. The CDR3, as DNA: TGCAGTGCTAGGCAGTTCAATAATTCACCCCTCCACTTT.

The chain recombines TRBV12-3 or TRBV12-4 with TRBJ2-7; the D call may be TRBD1 or TRBD2 (5 bases each). The CDR3 is made up of 14 amino acids. V lost 5 bases, J lost 0 bases, and 11 bases lay in between. The CDR3 spells CASSMRGHSYEQYF. CDR3 in DNA: TGTGCCAGCAGTATGAGGGGCCACTCCTACGAGCAGTACTTC.

This chain links TRBV7-3 with TRBJ2-1, with D possibly TRBD2 on 6 matching bases. CDR1 is SGHTA, CDR2 FQGTGA, per germline. The ends were cut back, 3 bases at V and 5 bases at J, with 8 bases in the middle. This CDR3 has 13 amino acids. The CDR3 DNA reads as TGTGCCAGCAGCTTGGGACTCCACAATGAGCAGTTCTTC. The encoded protein is CASSLGLHNEQFF.

There are a few counts of this clonotype. This rearrangement joins TRBV19 to TRBJ1-6; TRBD1 is a possible D gene (5 bases). Germline lookup yields CDR1 LNHDA and CDR2 SQIVND (reference sequence). V was trimmed by 3 bases and J by 9 bases, leaving 15 bases between them. The CDR3 is 15 amino acids. CDR3 in amino acids: CASSIFPGLSSPLHF. DNA of the CDR3: TGTGCCAGTAGTATCTTTCCAGGGTTGAGTTCACCCCTCCACTTT.

By sample fraction, this clonotype is medium-sized (0.01 to 0.1%). CDR3: CSARDRVGGEAFF. DNA of the CDR3: TGCAGTGCTAGAGACAGGGTCGGGGGTGAAGCTTTCTTT. The V and J genes are TRBV20-1 and TRBJ1-1; D is possibly TRBD1 (5 bases). The V end was cut by 0 bases, the J end by 7 bases, with 12 bases between. The germline V gene encodes CDR1 DFQATT and CDR2 SNEGSKA (reference sequence). This CDR3 has 13 amino acids.

The sample holds a few counts of this clonotype. The DNA is left out, because the CDR3 cannot be placed on it with certainty; the CDR3 is given as TCRdb lists it. The CDR3 loop is CSARDRRAGAGEQYF. V gene TRBV20-1 combines with J gene TRBJ2-7; the table gives TRBD1 as D, unverified against the DNA. The CDR3 has 15 amino acids, counting both end residues. Germline V gives CDR1 DFQATT, CDR2 SNEGSKA (reference sequence).

This chain links TRBV2 with TRBJ1-6; no firm D call. CDR1 and CDR2 (germline): SNHLY, FYNNEI. There are 14 residues in the CDR3. With 8 bases removed from V and 15 bases from J, the gap between germline ends came to 23 bases. Here the CDR3 reads CASGPGVAGGLLHF. CDR3 DNA: TGTGCCAGCGGGCCCGGGGTTGCTGGTGGACTCCTCCACTTT.

The genes are TRBV9 and TRBJ1-2; 9 bases agree with TRBD1. Looked up from germline, CDR1 is SGDLS and CDR2 is YYNGEE. The CDR3 contains 16 residues. J gave up 3 bases and V 4 bases, and 10 bases lay outside the gene matches. The CDR3 DNA reads TGTGCCAGCAGCCCCGGGACAGGGCGTCGGGACTATGGCTACACCTTC. It encodes CASSPGTGRRDYGYTF. Together with reference TRBV9 and TRBJ1-2, the CDR3 gives the full variable domain: DSGVTQTPKHLITATGQRVTLRCSPRSGDLSVYWYQQSLDQGLQFLIQYYNGEERAKGNILERFSAQQFPDLHSELNLSSLELGDSALYFCASSPGTGRRDYGYTFGSGTRLTVV.

The chain combines TRBV30 with TRBJ2-1; a possible D gene is TRBD2 (5 bases). Germline CDR1 is GTSNPN and CDR2 is SVGIG (reference sequence). The V and J ends lost 7 bases and 4 bases respectively, with 17 bases between them. The CDR3 length is 14 residues. Here the CDR3 reads CALSGSLEYNEQFF. CDR3 bases: TGTGCCTTAAGCGGTAGTCTAGAGTACAATGAGCAGTTCTTC.

This clonotype was counted only a few times. This chain connects TRBV15 to TRBJ2-3; a weak D match, TRBD1 (6 bases). Trimming stripped 4 bases from V and 8 bases from J, with 10 bases between. The CDR3 loop spans 12 amino acids. Germline V gene lookup returns CDR1 LNHNV and CDR2 YYDKDF (reference sequence). Written as DNA, the CDR3 is TGTGCCACCAGCACTGTAGGGGGTACGCAGTATTTT. It translates to CATSTVGGTQYF.

The chain has TRBV6-2 or TRBV6-3 and TRBJ2-7; 10 bases align to TRBD1. V shed 3 bases and J 1 base; nucleotides not matched to a gene: 6. The CDR3 totals 16 residues. Germline V gene sequence: CDR1 MNHEY, CDR2 SVGEGT. The CDR3 region is CASSYLGQGLSYEQYF. The CDR3 region has the DNA TGTGCCAGCAGTTATTTGGGACAGGGGCTTTCCTACGAGCAGTACTTC.